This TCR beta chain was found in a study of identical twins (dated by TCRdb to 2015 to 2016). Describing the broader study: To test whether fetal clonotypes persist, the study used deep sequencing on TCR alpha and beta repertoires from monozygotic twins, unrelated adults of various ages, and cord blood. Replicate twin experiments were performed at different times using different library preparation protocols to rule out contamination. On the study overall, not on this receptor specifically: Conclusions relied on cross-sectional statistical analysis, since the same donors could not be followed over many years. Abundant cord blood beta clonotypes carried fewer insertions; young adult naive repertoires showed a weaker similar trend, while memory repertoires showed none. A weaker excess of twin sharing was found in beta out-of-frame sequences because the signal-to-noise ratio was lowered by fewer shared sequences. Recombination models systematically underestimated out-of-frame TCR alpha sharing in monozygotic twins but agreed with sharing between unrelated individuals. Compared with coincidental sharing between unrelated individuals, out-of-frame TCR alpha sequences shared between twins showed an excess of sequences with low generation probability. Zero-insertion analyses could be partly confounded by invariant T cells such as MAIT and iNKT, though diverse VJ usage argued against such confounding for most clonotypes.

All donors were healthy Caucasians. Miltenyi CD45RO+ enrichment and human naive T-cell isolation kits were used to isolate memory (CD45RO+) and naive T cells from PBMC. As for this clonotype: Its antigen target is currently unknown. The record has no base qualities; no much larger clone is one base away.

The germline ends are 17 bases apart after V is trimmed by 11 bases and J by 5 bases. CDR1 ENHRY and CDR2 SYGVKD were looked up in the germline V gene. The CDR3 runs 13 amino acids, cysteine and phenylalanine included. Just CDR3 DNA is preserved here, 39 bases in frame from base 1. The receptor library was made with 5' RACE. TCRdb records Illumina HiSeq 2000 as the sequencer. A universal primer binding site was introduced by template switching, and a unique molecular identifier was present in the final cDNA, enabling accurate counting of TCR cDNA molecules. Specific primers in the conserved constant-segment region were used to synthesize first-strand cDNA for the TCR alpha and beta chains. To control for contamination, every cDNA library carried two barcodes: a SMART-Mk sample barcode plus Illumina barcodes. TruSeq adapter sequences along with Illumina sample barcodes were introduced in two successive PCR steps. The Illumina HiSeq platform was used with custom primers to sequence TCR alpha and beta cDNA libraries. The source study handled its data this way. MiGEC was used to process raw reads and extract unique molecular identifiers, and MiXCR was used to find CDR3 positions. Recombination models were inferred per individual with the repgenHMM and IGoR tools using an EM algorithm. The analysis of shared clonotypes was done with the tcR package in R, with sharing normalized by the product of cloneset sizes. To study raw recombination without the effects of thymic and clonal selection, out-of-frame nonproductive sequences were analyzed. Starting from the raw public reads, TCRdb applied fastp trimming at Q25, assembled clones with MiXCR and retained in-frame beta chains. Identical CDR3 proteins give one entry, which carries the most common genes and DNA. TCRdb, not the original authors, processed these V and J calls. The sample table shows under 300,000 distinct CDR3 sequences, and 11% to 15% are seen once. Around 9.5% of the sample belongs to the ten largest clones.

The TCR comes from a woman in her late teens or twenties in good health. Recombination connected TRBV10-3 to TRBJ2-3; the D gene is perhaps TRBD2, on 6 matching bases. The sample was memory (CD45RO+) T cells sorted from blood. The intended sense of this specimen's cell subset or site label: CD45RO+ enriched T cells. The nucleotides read TGTGCCCTCTGGCGGGGCTACGGAGATACGCAGTATTTT. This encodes CALWRGYGDTQYF.